This T cell receptor beta chain was documented in a study of T cells in Graves' hyperthyroidism and ophthalmopathy. Study-wide results and caveats: Model output signaled ophthalmopathy a median approximately six months ahead of onset. Most clonotypes expanded in the thyroid (above 0.001) were also present in blood.

What was amplified from RNA transcripts were TCR beta CDR3 regions. With the HTBI primer set, the TCR CDR3 went through a first round of RT-PCR. Each CDR3 protein is one row after TCRdb ran MiXCR on the multiplex PCR reads. The repertoire holds around 430,000 distinct CDR3 sequences, with 15% as singletons. This clonotype was picked up many times. As yet, its antigen is unknown. The CDR3 spans 15 residues. Looked up from germline, CDR1 is SGHTA and CDR2 is FQGNSA. Trimming cost V 5 bases and J 1 base; bases outside gene matches: 4. The source material was blood. The chain uses TRBV7-2 and TRBJ2-7; 11 bases fit TRBD1. This receptor was identified in a woman aged 30 to 39 with Graves' hyperthyroidism. The CDR3: CASSVRDRGSYEQYF. The CDR3 coding sequence is TGTGCCAGCAGCGTCCGGGACAGGGGGTCCTACGAGCAGTACTTC.